A selection of T cell receptor beta chains follows, all from one sample in a study of Ad26.COV2.S vaccination and SARS-CoV-2 variants. Repertoires were generated with immunoSEQ multiplex PCR, while TCRdb's copy carries only in-frame clones and drops some. The sample consists of about 390,000 clones, around 92% of them appearing once. The sample here was peripheral blood, taken in a trial of Ad26.COV2.S vaccine versus placebo. All receptors come from a person aged 18-60 years who received the Ad26.COV2.S COVID-19 vaccine or a placebo. The CDR3 runs from the conserved cysteine through the conserved F or W. D genes are given only for firm matches. Size values are once, few and many counts, or a class for expanded clones, and some rows have none.

>NA|TRBV19|TRBJ2-1|NA
TGTGCCAGTAGTATTGTGGAGGGTTCCTACAATGAGCAGTTCTTC
CASSIVEGSYNEQFF
>NA|TRBV27|TRBJ1-1|NA
TGTGCCAGCAGTTTATGGGGGGGGCCGGGGCTAGGCACTGAAGCTTTCTTT
CASSLWGGPGLGTEAFF
>few|TRBV7-2|TRBJ1-5|TRBD1
TGTGCCAGCAGCGGAGGGACAGGGAACAATCAGCCCCAGCATTTT
CASSGGTGNNQPQHF
>NA|TRBV28|TRBJ1-1|NA
TGTGCCAGCAGTTTATTTAACGTACTCAGGACTGAAGCTTTCTTT
CASSLFNVLRTEAFF
>NA|TRBV6-5|TRBJ1-2|TRBD1
TGTGCCAGCAGTTACTCAAACAGGGGGCGGGATGGCTACACCTTC
CASSYSNRGRDGYTF
>NA|TRBV27|TRBJ2-1|NA
TGTGCCACGTTTACCGGTCGAGACAATGAGCAGTTCTTC
CATFTGRDNEQFF
>NA|TRBV28|TRBJ1-4|TRBD1
TGTGCCAGCAGTTTAATCGGACAGGCAACTAATGAAAAACTGTTTTTT
CASSLIGQATNEKLFF
>NA|TRBV3-1/TRBV3-2|TRBJ1-2|NA
TGTGCCAGCAGCCAAGGGAACTATGGCTACACCTTC
CASSQGNYGYTF
>NA|TRBV27|TRBJ1-2|NA
TGTGCCAGCAGGGATACAGGAAACTATGGCTACACCTTC
CASRDTGNYGYTF
>few|TRBV6-8|TRBJ2-7|NA
TGTGCCAGCAGTTACCCCGGTCGGCGGGCGGACTACTACGAGCAGTACTTC
CASSYPGRRADYYEQYF
>NA|TRBV5-4|TRBJ1-6|NA
TGTGCCAGCAGCTTGGGGACGGCTAATTCACCCCTCCACTTT
CASSLGTANSPLHF
>few|TRBV5-8|TRBJ1-1|NA
TGTGCCAGCAGCTTGGAACCACTGAGGAACACTGAAGCTTTCTTT
CASSLEPLRNTEAFF
>NA|TRBV2|TRBJ1-2|NA
TGTGCCAGCAGTGCACAGGGAGCGTACTATGGCTACACCTTC
CASSAQGAYYGYTF
>NA|TRBV7-2|TRBJ1-4|NA
TGTGCCAGCAGCTTAGGAGCTCGGGGCACAACTAATGAAAAACTGTTTTTT
CASSLGARGTTNEKLFF
>NA|TRBV10-3|TRBJ1-5|NA
TGTGCCATCAGTGATTACGCCAATCAGCCCCAGCATTTT
CAISDYANQPQHF
>NA|TRBV24-1|TRBJ2-1|NA
TGTGCCACCACGGTTATCAATGAGCAGTTCTTC
CATTVINEQFF
>NA|TRBV7-9|TRBJ2-2|NA
TGTGCCAGCAGCCCCGAGGGTATCCGGGCCGGGGAGCTGTTTTTT
CASSPEGIRAGELFF
>once|TRBV6-5|TRBJ2-7|TRBD1
TGTGCCAGCAGGGGGACAGGGACCTACGAGCAGTACTTC
CASRGTGTYEQYF
>NA|TRBV30|TRBJ1-5|TRBD1
TGTGCCTGGGGAGACAGGGGAGGTCCTCAGCCCCAGCATTTT
CAWGDRGGPQPQHF
>NA|TRBV19|TRBJ2-1|TRBD1
TGTGCCAGTAGTGAGACAGGGGGAACCTACAATGAGCAGTTCTTC
CASSETGGTYNEQFF
>NA|TRBV6-2/TRBV6-3|TRBJ2-1|TRBD1
TGTGCCAGCAGTTACGGGGGACAGGGAAGTAACAATGAGCAGTTCTTC
CASSYGGQGSNNEQFF
>NA|TRBV11-2|TRBJ1-1|NA
TGTGCCAGCAGCTTCGGCGGGAACACTGAAGCTTTCTTT
CASSFGGNTEAFF
>once|TRBV5-4|TRBJ2-3|NA
TGTGCCCGCTGTGAGGGAGGAGGATGCACAGATACGCAGTATTTT
CARCEGGGCTDTQYF
>NA|TRBV7-2|TRBJ2-7|NA
TGTGCCAGCAGCCGCTCCTACGAGCAGTACTTC
CASSRSYEQYF
>NA|TRBV2|TRBJ2-7|TRBD1
TGTGCCAGCAGCTTCGGGACAGGGTCCTACGAGCAGTACTTC
CASSFGTGSYEQYF
>NA|TRBV6-2/TRBV6-3|TRBJ2-7|NA
NA
CASSSSTGYHEQYF
>NA|TRBV29-1|TRBJ1-2|TRBD1
TGCAGCGTGAGGACAGGTTTCTCCTATGGCTACACCTTC
CSVRTGFSYGYTF